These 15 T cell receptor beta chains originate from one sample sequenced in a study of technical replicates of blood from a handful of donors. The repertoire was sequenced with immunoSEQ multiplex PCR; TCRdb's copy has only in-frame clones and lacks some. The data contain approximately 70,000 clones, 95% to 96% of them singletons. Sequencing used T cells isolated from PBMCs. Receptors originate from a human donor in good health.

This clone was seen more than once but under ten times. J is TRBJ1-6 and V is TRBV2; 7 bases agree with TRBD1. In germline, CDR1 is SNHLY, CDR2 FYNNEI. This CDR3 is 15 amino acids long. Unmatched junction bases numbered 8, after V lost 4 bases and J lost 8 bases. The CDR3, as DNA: TGTGCCAGCAGTGGTAGGGAGACAGGGCATTCACCCCTCCACTTT. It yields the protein CASSGRETGHSPLHF.

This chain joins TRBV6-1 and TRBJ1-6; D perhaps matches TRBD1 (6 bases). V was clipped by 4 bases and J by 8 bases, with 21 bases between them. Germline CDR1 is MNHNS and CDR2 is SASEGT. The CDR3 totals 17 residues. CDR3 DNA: TGTGCCAGCAGTGCCCAACAGGGTTTTTCTTTCGATTCACCCCTCCACTTT. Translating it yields CASSAQQGFSFDSPLHF.

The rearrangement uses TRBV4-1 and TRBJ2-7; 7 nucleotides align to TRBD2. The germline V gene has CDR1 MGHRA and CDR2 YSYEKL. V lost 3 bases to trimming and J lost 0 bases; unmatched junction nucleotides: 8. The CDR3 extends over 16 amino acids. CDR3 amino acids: CASSQTGLPSSYEQYF. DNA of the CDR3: TGCGCCAGCAGCCAGACGGGACTACCGAGCTCCTACGAGCAGTACTTC.

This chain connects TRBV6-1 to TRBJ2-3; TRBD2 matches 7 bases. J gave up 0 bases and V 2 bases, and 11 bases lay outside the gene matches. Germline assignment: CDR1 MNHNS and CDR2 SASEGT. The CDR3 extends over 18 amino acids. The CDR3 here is CASSERPAGTTSTDTQYF. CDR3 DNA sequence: TGTGCCAGCAGTGAACGTCCTGCCGGGACTACTAGCACAGATACGCAGTATTTT.

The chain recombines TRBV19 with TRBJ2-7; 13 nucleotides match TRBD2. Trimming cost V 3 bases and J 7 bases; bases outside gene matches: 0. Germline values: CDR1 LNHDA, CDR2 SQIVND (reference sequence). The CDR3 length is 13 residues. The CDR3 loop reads CASSMGLAGEQYF. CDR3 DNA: TGTGCCAGTAGTATGGGACTAGCGGGGGAGCAGTACTTC.

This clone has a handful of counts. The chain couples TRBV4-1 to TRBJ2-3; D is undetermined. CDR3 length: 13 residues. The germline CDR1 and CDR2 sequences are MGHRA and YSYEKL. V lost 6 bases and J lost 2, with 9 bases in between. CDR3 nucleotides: TGCGCCAGCAGGAGCCTCCACACAGATACGCAGTATTTT. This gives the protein CASRSLHTDTQYF.

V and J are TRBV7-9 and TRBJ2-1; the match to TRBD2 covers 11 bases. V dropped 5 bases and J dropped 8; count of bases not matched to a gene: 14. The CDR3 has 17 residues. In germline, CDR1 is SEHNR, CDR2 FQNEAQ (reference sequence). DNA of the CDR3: TGTGCCAGCAGCCCATCCTGGGTAGCGGGAGGGTTAGATGAGCAGTTCTTC. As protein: CASSPSWVAGGLDEQFF.

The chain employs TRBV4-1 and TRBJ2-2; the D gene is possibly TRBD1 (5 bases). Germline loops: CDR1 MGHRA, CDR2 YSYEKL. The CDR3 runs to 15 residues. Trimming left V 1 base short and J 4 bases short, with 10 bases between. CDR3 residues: CASSQVGLSTGELFF. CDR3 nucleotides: TGCGCCAGCAGCCAAGTGGGGCTCAGCACCGGGGAGCTGTTTTTT.

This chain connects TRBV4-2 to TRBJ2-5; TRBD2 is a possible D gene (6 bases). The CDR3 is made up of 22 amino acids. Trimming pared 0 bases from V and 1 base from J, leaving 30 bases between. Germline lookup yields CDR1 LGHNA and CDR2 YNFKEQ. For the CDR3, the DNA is TGTGCCAGCAGCCAAGAAGATAGCAGTGGGGTCCGGTCTAGCGCCCTCCAAGAGACCCAGTACTTC. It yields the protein CASSQEDSSGVRSSALQETQYF.

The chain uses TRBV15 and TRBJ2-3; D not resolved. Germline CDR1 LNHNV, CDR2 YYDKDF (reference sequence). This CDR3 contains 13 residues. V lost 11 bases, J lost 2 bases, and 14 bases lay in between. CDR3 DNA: TGTGCCGCCTCTCTTGGCACCACAGATACGCAGTATTTT. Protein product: CAASLGTTDTQYF.

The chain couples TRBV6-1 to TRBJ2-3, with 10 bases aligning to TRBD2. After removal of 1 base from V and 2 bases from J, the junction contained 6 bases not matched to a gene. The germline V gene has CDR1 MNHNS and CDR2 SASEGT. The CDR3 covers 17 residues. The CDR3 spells CASSEDWLAGVTDTQYF. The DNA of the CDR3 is TGTGCCAGCAGTGAAGATTGGCTAGCGGGGGTCACAGATACGCAGTATTTT.

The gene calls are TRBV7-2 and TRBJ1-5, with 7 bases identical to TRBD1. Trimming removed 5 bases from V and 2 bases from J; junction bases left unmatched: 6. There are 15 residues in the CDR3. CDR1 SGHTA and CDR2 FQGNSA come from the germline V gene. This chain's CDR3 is CASSKGQLGNQPQHF. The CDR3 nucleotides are TGTGCCAGCAGCAAGGGACAGCTCGGCAATCAGCCCCAGCATTTT.

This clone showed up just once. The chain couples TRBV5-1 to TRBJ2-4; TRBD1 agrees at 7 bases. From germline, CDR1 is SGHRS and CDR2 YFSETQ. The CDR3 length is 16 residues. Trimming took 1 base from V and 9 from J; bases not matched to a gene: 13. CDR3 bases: TGCGCCAGCAGCTTGACAGGGGTGGAGTATAGTGTCATTCAGTACTTC. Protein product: CASSLTGVEYSVIQYF.

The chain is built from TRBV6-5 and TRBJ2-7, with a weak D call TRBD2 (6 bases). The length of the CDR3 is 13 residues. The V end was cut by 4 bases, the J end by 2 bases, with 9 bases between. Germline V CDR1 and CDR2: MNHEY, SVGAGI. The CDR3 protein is CASSSRGTYEQYF. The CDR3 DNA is TGTGCCAGCAGTTCACGGGGGACCTACGAGCAGTACTTC.

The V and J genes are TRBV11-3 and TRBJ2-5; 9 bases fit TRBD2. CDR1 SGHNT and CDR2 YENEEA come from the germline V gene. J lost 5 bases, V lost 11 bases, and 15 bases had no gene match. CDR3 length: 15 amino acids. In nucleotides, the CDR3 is TGTGCCGCCGGAGGGGGCGGGGGGGCAATGGAGACCCAGTACTTC. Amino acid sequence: CAAGGGGGAMETQYF.